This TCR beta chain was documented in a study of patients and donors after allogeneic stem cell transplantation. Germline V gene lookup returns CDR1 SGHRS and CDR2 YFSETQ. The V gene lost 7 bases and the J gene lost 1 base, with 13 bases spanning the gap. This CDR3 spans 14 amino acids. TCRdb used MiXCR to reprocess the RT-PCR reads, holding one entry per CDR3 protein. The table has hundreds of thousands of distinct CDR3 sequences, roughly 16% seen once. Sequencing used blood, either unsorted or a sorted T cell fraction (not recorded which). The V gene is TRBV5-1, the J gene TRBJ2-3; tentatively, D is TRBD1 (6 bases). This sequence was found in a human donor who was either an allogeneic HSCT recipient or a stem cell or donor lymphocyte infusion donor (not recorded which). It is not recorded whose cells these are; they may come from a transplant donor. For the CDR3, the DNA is TGCGCCAGCTCCTACAGGGAAGGCACAGATACGCAGTATTTT. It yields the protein CASSYREGTDTQYF.